This TCR beta chain was obtained from a study of response to subunit inactivated influenza vaccine. The CDR3 spans 14 residues. V was pared by 4 bases and J by 0 bases, with 10 bases between. The germline gives CDR1 SQVTM, CDR2 ANQGSEA. In TCRdb, the RT-PCR reads were re-called with MiXCR into one record per CDR3 protein. The sample records approximately 500,000 distinct CDR3 sequences, 20% to 25% being singletons. These data also formed part of another study, on T cells expressing NK-cell markers. Per that study: In generating TCR beta cDNA, 5'RACE template switching with UMIs was used. Most of the eight sequenced donors were HCMV-seropositive; one was seronegative. A few donors' CD3+CD56-NKG2C+ cells were dominated by the same clonotypes.

The TCR comes from a man in his forties or fifties who received an inactivated influenza vaccine. Source: CD4+ T cells sorted from PBMCs, taken 11 to 12 days after vaccination. The gene calls are TRBV29-1 and TRBJ2-1; D is ambiguous. CDR3 sequence reads: CSVVAASSYNEQFF. Here the CDR3 DNA reads TGCAGCGTTGTTGCAGCTAGCTCCTACAATGAGCAGTTCTTC.